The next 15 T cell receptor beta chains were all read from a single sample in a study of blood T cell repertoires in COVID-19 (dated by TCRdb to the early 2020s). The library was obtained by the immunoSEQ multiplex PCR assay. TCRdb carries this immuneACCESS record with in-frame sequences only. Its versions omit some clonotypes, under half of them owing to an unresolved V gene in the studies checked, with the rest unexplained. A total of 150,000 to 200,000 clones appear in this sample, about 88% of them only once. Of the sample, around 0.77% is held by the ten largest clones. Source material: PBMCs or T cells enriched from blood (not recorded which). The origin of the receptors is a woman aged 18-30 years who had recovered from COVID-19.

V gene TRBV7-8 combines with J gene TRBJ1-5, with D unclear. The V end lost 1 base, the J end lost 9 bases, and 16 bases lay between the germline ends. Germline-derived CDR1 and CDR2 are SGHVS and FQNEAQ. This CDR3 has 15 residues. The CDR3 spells CASSLVRPHAGPQHF. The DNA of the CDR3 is TGTGCCAGCAGCTTAGTACGTCCCCATGCGGGGCCCCAGCATTTT.

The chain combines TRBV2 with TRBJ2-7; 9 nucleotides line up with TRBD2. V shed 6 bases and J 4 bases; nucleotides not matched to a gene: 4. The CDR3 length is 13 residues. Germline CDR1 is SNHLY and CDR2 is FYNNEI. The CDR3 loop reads CASSLAGLYEQYF. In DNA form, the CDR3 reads TGTGCCAGCAGCCTAGCGGGACTGTACGAGCAGTACTTC.

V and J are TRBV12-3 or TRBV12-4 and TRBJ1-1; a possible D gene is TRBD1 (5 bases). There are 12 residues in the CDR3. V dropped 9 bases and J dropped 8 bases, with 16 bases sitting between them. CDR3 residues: CASTWAGKEAFF. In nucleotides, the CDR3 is TGTGCCAGTACCTGGGCAGGGAAAGAAGCTTTCTTT.

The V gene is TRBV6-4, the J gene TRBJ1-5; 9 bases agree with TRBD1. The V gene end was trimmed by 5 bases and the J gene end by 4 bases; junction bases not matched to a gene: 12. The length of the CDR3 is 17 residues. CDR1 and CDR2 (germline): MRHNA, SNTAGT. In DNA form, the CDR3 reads TGTGCCAGCAGTCCCAGACAGGGGGGTCGACTTAATCAGCCCCAGCATTTT. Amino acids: CASSPRQGGRLNQPQHF.

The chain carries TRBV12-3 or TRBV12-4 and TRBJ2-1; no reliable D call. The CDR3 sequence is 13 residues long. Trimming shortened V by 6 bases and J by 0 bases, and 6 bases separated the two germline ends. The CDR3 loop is CASSLSSYNEQFF. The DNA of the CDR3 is TGTGCCAGCAGCCTGAGCTCCTACAATGAGCAGTTCTTC.

The CDR3 nucleotides are TGCGCCAGCAGCCAAGCGGGAGTTATCGCAGATACGCAGTATTTT. This codes for CASSQAGVIADTQYF. The chain has TRBV4-1 and TRBJ2-3; perhaps TRBD2 as D (6 bases). CDR1 and CDR2 from the germline V gene are MGHRA and YSYEKL. Trimming shortened V by 1 base and J by 4 bases, and 12 bases separated the two germline ends. This CDR3 spans 15 amino acids.

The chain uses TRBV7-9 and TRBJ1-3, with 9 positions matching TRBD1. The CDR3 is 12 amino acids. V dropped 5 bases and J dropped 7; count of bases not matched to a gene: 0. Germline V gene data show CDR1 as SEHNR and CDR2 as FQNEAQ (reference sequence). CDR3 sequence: CASSGTGNTIYF. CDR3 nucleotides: TGTGCCAGCAGCGGGACAGGGAACACCATATATTTT.

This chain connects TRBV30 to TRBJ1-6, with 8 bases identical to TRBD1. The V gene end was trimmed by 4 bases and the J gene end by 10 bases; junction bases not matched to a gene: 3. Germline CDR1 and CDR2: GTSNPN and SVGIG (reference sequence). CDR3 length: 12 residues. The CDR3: CAWTGGVSPLHF. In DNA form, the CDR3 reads TGTGCCTGGACAGGGGGCGTATCACCCCTCCACTTT.

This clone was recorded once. The CDR3 bases are TGTGCCAGCAGCCCCAGCTCCTACGAGCAGTACTTC. Protein product: CASSPSSYEQYF. The rearrangement uses TRBV27 and TRBJ2-7; D remains unclear. V was shortened by 6 bases and J by 0 bases, with 6 bases between the two germline ends. The CDR3 runs to 12 residues. The germline gives CDR1 MNHEY, CDR2 SMNVEV (reference sequence).

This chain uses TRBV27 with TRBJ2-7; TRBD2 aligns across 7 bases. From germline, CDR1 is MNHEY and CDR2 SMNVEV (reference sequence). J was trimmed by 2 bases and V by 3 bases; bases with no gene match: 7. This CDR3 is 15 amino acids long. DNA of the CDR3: TGTGCCAGCAGTTTGATAGCGGGTAATACCTACGAGCAGTACTTC. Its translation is CASSLIAGNTYEQYF.

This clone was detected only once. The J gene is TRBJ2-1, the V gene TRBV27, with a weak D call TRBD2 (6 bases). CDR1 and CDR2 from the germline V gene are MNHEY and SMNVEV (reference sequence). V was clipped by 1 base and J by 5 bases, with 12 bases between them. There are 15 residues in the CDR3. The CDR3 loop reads CASSLWASVHNEQFF. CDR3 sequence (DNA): TGTGCCAGCAGTTTATGGGCTAGCGTCCACAATGAGCAGTTCTTC.

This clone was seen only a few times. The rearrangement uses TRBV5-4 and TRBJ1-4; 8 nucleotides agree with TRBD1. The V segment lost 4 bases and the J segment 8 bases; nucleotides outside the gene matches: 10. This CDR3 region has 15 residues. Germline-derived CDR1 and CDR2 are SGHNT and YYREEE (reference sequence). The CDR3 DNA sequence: TGTGCCAGCAGCGGCCCAGGGGGCGCGCGGGAAAAACTGTTTTTT. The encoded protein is CASSGPGGAREKLFF.

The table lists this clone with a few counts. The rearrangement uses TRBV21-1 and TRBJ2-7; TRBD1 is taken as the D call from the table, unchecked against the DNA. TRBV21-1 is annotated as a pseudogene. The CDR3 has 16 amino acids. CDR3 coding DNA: TGTGCCAGCAGCAAAGGGTGCAAGCAGACACCCTACGAGCAGTACTTC. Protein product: CASSKGCKQTPYEQYF.

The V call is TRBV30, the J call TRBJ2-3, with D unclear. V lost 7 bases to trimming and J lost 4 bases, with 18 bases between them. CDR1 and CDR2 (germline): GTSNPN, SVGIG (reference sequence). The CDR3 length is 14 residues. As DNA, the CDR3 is TGTGCCTCCGATCCGCCAATAGCCTCAGATACGCAGTATTTT. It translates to CASDPPIASDTQYF.

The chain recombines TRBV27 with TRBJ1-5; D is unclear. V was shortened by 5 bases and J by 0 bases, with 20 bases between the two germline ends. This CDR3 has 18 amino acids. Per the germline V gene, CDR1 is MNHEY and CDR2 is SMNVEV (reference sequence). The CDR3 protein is CASSHTAIIGYSNQPQHF. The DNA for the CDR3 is TGTGCCAGCAGTCATACAGCAATCATTGGATATAGCAATCAGCCCCAGCATTTT.